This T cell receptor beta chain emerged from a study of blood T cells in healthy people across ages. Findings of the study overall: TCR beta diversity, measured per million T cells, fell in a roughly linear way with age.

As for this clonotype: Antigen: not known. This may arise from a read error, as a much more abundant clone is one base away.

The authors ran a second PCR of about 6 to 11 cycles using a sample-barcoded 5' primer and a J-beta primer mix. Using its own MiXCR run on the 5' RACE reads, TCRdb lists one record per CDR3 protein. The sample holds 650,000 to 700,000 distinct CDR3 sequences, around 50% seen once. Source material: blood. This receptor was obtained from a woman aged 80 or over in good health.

The CDR3 DNA is TGCAGTGCTAGGACTAGCGATCACTACAATGAGCAGTACTTC. It is translated as CSARTSDHYNEQYF. The chain is built from TRBV20-1 and TRBJ2-5, with TRBD2 identical over 8 bases. V was clipped by 3 bases and J by 11 bases; unmatched bases: 14. The germline gives CDR1 DFQATT, CDR2 SNEGSKA (reference sequence). This CDR3 contains 14 residues.